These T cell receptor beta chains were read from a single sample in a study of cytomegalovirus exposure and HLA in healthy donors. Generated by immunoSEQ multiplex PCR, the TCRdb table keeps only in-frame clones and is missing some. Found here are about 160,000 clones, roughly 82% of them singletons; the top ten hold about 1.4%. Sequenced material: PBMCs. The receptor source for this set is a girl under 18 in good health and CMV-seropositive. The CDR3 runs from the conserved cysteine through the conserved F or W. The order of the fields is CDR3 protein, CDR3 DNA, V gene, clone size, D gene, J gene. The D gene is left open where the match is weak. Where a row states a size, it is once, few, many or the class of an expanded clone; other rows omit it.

CDR3: CASSRRDSYEQYF
DNA: TGTGCCAGCAGCCGACGGGACAGCTACGAGCAGTACTTC
V: TRBV11-2
size: .
D: TRBD1
J: TRBJ2-7

CDR3: CASSPKGAGANVLTF
DNA: TGTGCCAGCAGCCCCAAGGGGGCTGGGGCCAACGTCCTGACTTTC
V: TRBV28
size: .
D: .
J: TRBJ2-6

CDR3: CASSQDAGGGAPGGTEAFF
DNA: TGTGCCAGCAGCCAAGACGCGGGCGGTGGTGCGCCCGGGGGGACTGAAGCTTTCTTT
V: TRBV4-2
size: .
D: .
J: TRBJ1-1

CDR3: CASSPWGDSGEKLFF
DNA: TGCGCCAGCAGCCCGTGGGGGGATTCGGGTGAAAAACTGTTTTTT
V: TRBV5-1
size: once
D: .
J: TRBJ1-4

CDR3: CASSFRSDTQYF
DNA: TGTGCCAGCAGCTTTCGGTCAGATACGCAGTATTTT
V: TRBV7-3
size: .
D: .
J: TRBJ2-3

CDR3: CATSGSLYGYTF
DNA: TGCGCCACTTCCGGGTCCCTCTATGGCTACACCTTC
V: TRBV4-1
size: .
D: .
J: TRBJ1-2

CDR3: CASSPGLAGGRTGELFF
DNA: TGTGCCAGTAGTCCGGGACTAGCGGGGGGGCGTACCGGGGAGCTGTTTTTT
V: TRBV19
size: few
D: TRBD2
J: TRBJ2-2

CDR3: CASSVTGGSGANVLTF
DNA: TGTGCCAGCAGCGTAACAGGGGGCTCTGGGGCCAACGTCCTGACTTTC
V: TRBV7-3
size: .
D: TRBD1
J: TRBJ2-6

CDR3: CASSPLSGTEAFF
DNA: TGTGCCAGCTCACCACTGTCAGGCACTGAAGCTTTCTTT
V: TRBV18
size: .
D: .
J: TRBJ1-1

CDR3: CASSEQGISFAAFF
DNA: TGTGCCAGCAGTGAGCAGGGTATAAGTTTCGCGGCTTTCTTT
V: TRBV25-1
size: .
D: .
J: TRBJ1-1

CDR3: CASIPLPVVYARRPTLYEQYF
DNA: TGCGCCAGCATCCCGCTTCCTGTCGTATATGCTAGGCGCCCAACCCTGTACGAGCAGTACTTC
V: TRBV23-1
size: few
D: .
J: TRBJ2-7

CDR3: CASKSLGLRNTIYF
DNA: TGTGCCAGCAAGTCCCTAGGACTGCGAAACACCATATATTTT
V: TRBV2
size: .
D: .
J: TRBJ1-3

CDR3: CASSLRGPSGELFF
DNA: TGTGCCAGCAGCTTAAGGGGGCCCAGCGGGGAGCTGTTTTTT
V: TRBV11-3
size: few
D: TRBD1
J: TRBJ2-2

CDR3: CASSVGQHQPQHF
DNA: TGTGCCAGTAGCGTTGGACAGCATCAGCCCCAGCATTTT
V: TRBV19
size: .
D: .
J: TRBJ1-5

CDR3: CASSLWREPEAFF
DNA: TGTGCCAGCAGCTTATGGAGGGAACCTGAAGCTTTCTTT
V: TRBV11-2
size: .
D: .
J: TRBJ1-1

CDR3: CASIGEGYEQYF
DNA: TGTGCCAGCATTGGGGAGGGATACGAGCAGTACTTC
V: TRBV2
size: once
D: TRBD2
J: TRBJ2-7

CDR3: CASSLRISTNEKLFF
DNA: TGCGCCAGCTCCTTGAGGATCAGCACTAATGAAAAACTGTTTTTT
V: TRBV23-1
size: .
D: .
J: TRBJ1-4

CDR3: CASSLAGAVYNEQFF
DNA: TGTGCCAGCAGTTTAGCGGGAGCGGTGTACAATGAGCAGTTCTTC
V: TRBV27
size: once
D: TRBD2
J: TRBJ2-1

CDR3: CASSLNPGLLNYEQYF
DNA: TGTGCCAGCAGCTTAAACCCGGGACTTTTAAACTACGAGCAGTACTTC
V: TRBV11-3
size: .
D: .
J: TRBJ2-7

CDR3: CASSIAGASGNTIYF
DNA: TGTGCCAGCAGCATAGCTGGGGCCTCTGGAAACACCATATATTTT
V: TRBV21-1
size: .
D: .
J: TRBJ1-3

CDR3: CSVGTGGNSYEQYF
DNA: TGCAGCGTAGGGACAGGGGGAAACTCCTACGAGCAGTACTTC
V: TRBV29-1
size: .
D: TRBD1
J: TRBJ2-7

CDR3: CASRLGQNTDTQYF
DNA: TGTGCCAGCAGACTCGGACAAAACACAGATACGCAGTATTTT
V: TRBV6-6
size: .
D: .
J: TRBJ2-3